This T cell receptor (beta chain) comes out of a study of beta chain features in type 1 diabetes. Study-wide points: In comparison with healthy donors, patients had naive, central memory and Treg TCRB repertoires that appeared more similar. TCRB CDR3 length was moderately but significantly reduced in all four CD4+ subsets of Type 1 diabetes patients.

With 8 bases clipped from V and 4 bases from J, the junction kept 4 bases outside the gene matches. This CDR3 contains 12 residues. The germline V gene encodes CDR1 SQVTM and CDR2 ANQGSEA. The authors reverse transcribed all of the isolated RNA, so sequencing captured expressed TCRB transcripts. Sequencing was performed with immunoSEQ multiplex PCR; in TCRdb, only in-frame clones are kept and a portion is missing. There are 300,000 to 350,000 clones in the sample; 9.3% occur only once, and around 1% lies in the top ten. This clone was seen a handful of times. Antigen: not known. Cells sorted by CD45RO/CCR7/CD25/CD127/CD95/CD27 comprised CD4+ naive, central memory, regulatory and stem cell-like memory cells. Sorted populations all exceeded 98% purity.

The sample was central memory CD4+ T cells from blood. The rearrangement uses TRBV29-1 and TRBJ1-1; 10 nucleotides match TRBD1. This clonotype was obtained from a young man with type 1 diabetes. CDR3 region: CSIRQGATEAFF. Written as DNA, the CDR3 is TGCAGCATTCGACAGGGGGCCACTGAAGCTTTCTTT.